The entry below describes one TCR beta chain. What antigen it recognizes has not been identified. The sample holds no much larger clone one base away, and base qualities are not on file. This entry belongs to a study of blood T cell repertoires in COVID-19 (dated by TCRdb to about 2020). With regard to the full study: Samples covering the acute and convalescent phases of COVID-19 were provided by collaborators in the United States, Italy and Spain. The samples were drawn from two sources: the first 160 participants of the ongoing ImmuneRACE study, and about 1,300 subjects contributed by 6 global collaborators. The material from the prospective study consisted of cDNA or gDNA derived from T cells, B-cell-depleted T cells, or PBMCs. Where available, HLA class I and class II types were obtained from metadata supplied by the sample provider rather than from assay-based typing. The repertoires were released in a freely available public database intended as a resource for research on the immune response to SARS-CoV-2. Subjects who had been exposed to COVID-19, were actively infected with it, or had recovered from it provided the deeply sampled blood TCRbeta repertoires that made up the dataset. A de-identified subject ID, COVID-19 status, age in years and sex were almost always included in the sample metadata. The paper as a whole reports these results and caveats: Clinical and demographic metadata were provided uncurated, with the amount varying by source and participant.

Reading the germline V gene (reference sequence) gives CDR1 SGHKS and CDR2 YYEKEE. V and J lose 0 bases and 2 bases, and a span of 12 bases separates them. The CDR3 sequence holds 16 residues, the cysteine and phenylalanine included. Left in the record is the CDR3 DNA by itself, 48 bases read in frame from the first base. The immunoSEQ Assay, a bias-controlled multiplex PCR, was used to amplify TCRbeta CDR3 regions from genomic DNA. Processing in the source paper ran as follows. Within the assay, amplification of reference gene primers was used to estimate how many nucleated cells each sample contained. To quantify the absolute abundance of each unique TCRbeta CDR3 rearrangement, sequence reads were collapsed and filtered. Productive Simpson clonality was computed per sample as the square root of Simpson's diversity index over productive rearrangements. Drawn from immuneACCESS, this table holds only the in-frame rearrangements with V and J called that TCRdb kept. Clones are partly lost; checked studies trace under half to an unresolved V gene and leave the rest unexplained. V and J calls and clone size come straight from that table; D and trimming were deduced from the DNA. Present in this sample are tens of thousands of clones, about 81% of which were seen just once. Of the sample, under 20% falls within the top ten clones.

Whole blood was collected in K2EDTA tubes by collaborating institutions according to the institutions' own protocols. For TCRbeta analysis, collaborators shipped samples in one of three forms: frozen whole blood, isolated PBMCs, or DNA extracted from either of those sample types. The TCR was taken from a human donor in a cohort sampled during active COVID-19. The material sequenced was peripheral blood. The rearrangement joined TRBV5-5 to TRBJ1-3, with the D gene not confidently named. CDR3 loop: CASSLGFSGTGNTIYF. Read as DNA, the sequence is TGTGCCAGCAGCTTGGGGTTTTCGGGTACTGGAAACACCATATATTTT.